This TCR beta chain was captured by sequencing in a study of CD8+ T cells in alopecia areata. General study findings and limits: In scalp samples, resident alphabeta T cells of normal skin are also sequenced.

This clone was counted once. Its antigen is undetermined. The sequencing template was cDNA reverse transcribed from extracted RNA. The table came from immunoSEQ multiplex PCR; TCRdb's copy has only in-frame clones and leaves some out. The data show hundreds of thousands of clones, 66% seen once. Trimming shortened V by 3 bases and J by 1 base, and 10 bases separated the two germline ends. Germline assignment: CDR1 SGHTA and CDR2 FQGTGA. This CDR3 is 15 amino acids long. The treatment was: oral pan-JAK inhibitor, 5-10 mg twice daily. The chain joins TRBV7-3 to TRBJ2-1; maybe TRBD2 (6 bases). This material consisted of CD4+ T cells sorted from blood, taken at roughly week 45, from a patient treated with tofacitinib. The receptor comes from a human donor with alopecia areata. The CDR3 DNA follows: TGTGCCAGCAGCTTCGGGACTGATTCCTACAATGAGCAGTTCTTC. Its protein is CASSFGTDSYNEQFF.